What follows is one T cell receptor beta chain and its context. Its cognate antigen has yet to be identified. Per-nucleotide qualities are absent, and no much larger clonotype sits a single base away. Donors were healthy HIV-negative adults with no recently reported acute infections or vaccinations. All donors were Caucasian adults living in Nashville, Tennessee, USA. For unsorted samples, some 90 million PBMCs were counted, and genomic DNA was extracted using the QIAamp DNA Blood Mini kit. Blood was obtained by leukapheresis, after which PBMCs were separated by Ficoll-Histopaque density gradient centrifugation and cryopreserved in liquid nitrogen vapor phase. Using the deep immunoSEQ assay, multiplex PCR amplified TCR CDR3 regions from genomic DNA. Extracted genomic DNA from each cell subset was spread evenly across all wells of several immunoSEQ 96-well plates, with each plate serving as a replicate. Each replicate PCR for unsorted PBMC received approximately 300 ng genomic DNA, equal to approximately 30,000 T cell genomes. Ten immunoSEQ deep assay plates were used to sequence unsorted PBMC genomic DNA. Purified libraries were measured with a Qubit 3.0 fluorometer, size-checked on a Bioanalyzer 2100, and measured again with the KAPA Library Quantification kit. Every immunoSEQ 96-well plate was sequenced on a dedicated single-read 150-cycle Illumina NextSeq 550 flow cell. In the paper's pipeline: Because only junctional sequences without quality scores were contained in the immunoSEQ output, filtering matching that applied to full-length reads could not be performed. To assign V/J genes and CDR3, sequences were annotated against IMGT germline references using PyIR, a Python wrapper for IgBLAST v1.9. Reads were filtered out if the reads had weak V/J assignments (E-value above 1e-6), no CDR3, stop codons, out-of-frame junctions, or ambiguous translated residues. V3J clonotypes were defined as sequences sharing the same inferred V gene, J gene, and CDR3 amino acid sequence. Percentage overlap between repertoires was computed as shared unique clonotypes divided by the size of the smaller repertoire. RTK rarefaction, the Chao1 estimator, and Recon v2.1 estimates of unobserved clonotypes were used to assess repertoire richness. Imported from immuneACCESS, the table was reduced by TCRdb to in-frame sequences with V and J called. These copies leave out some clones; in studies compared against another copy, an unresolved V gene accounts for under half, and the cause of the remainder is not known. The D gene and trimming were derived from the DNA, and the V and J assignments and clone size from that table. The sample profile shows approximately 460,000 clones; roughly four fifths of them were found once. The ten largest clones represent around 13% of the sample.

From cysteine to phenylalanine, the CDR3 is 16 amino acids long. Just the 48-base CDR3 DNA is kept, in frame starting at base 1. V is pruned by 2 bases and J by 2 bases, leaving 8 bases of the junction without a gene match. CDR1 and CDR2 are read off the germline V gene as SGHTA and FQGTGA. The sample belongs to a study of shared clonotypes between healthy human individuals (dated by TCRdb to 2020 to 2022). General notes on the study: Three men and two women, aged 18 to 49 years, made up the cohort. Per donor, leukapheresis produced somewhere between about 0.94 and 9.5 billion PBMCs. To increase sequencing depth and limit assay-specific biases, different laboratories used diverse techniques to prepare libraries and sequence TCR repertoires. To estimate repertoire size and how much clonotypes are shared between individuals, the study performed deep sequencing of blood TCR repertoires from 4 to 6 healthy adults. Results and caveats for the whole study, not just this receptor: Because the study included only a small number of donors, the genetic and exposure-history diversity represented was limited. Sampling was restricted to blood, and TCR repertoires in tissues likely differ from the TCR repertoires found in blood. Based on pairwise subsampling, the degree of clonotype sharing among donors was expected to be affected by sequencing depth.

The sequence derives from a woman in her 40s in good health. Some clones in this sample may be carry-over from other donors' samples. Recombination connected TRBV7-3 to TRBJ2-5, and 7 junction bases match TRBD1. The sequencing sample was made of PBMCs. The CDR3 region: CASSLGGPQGQETQYF. The base sequence is TGTGCCAGCAGCTTAGGGGGACCACAGGGGCAAGAGACCCAGTACTTC.